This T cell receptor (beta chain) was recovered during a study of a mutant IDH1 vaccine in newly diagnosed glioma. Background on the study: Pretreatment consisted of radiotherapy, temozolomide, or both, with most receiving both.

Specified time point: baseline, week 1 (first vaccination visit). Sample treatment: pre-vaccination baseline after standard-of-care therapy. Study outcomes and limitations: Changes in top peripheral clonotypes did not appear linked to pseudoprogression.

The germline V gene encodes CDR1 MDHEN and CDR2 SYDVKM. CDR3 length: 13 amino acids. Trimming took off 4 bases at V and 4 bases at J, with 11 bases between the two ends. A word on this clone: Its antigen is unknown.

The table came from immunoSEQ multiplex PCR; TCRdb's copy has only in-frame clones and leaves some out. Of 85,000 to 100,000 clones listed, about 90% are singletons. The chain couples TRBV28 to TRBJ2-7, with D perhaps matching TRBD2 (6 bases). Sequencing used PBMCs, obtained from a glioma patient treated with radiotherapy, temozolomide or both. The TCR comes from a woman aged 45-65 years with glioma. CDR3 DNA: TGTGCCAGCAGTTGGACTAACGAATACGAGCAGTACTTC. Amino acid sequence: CASSWTNEYEQYF.